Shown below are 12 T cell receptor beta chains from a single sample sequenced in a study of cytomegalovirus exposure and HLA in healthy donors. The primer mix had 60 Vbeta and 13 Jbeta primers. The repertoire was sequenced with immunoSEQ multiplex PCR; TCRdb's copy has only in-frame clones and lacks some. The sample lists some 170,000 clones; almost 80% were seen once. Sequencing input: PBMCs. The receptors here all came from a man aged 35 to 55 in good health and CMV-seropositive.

In DNA form, the CDR3 reads TGCGCCAGCAGCCAGATGACAGTCCCTACTAACTATGGCTACACCTTC. Its protein product is CASSQMTVPTNYGYTF. The rearrangement joins TRBV5-1 to TRBJ1-2, with D perhaps matching TRBD1 (5 bases). The CDR3 loop spans 16 amino acids. V lost 4 bases to trimming and J lost 0 bases, with 16 bases between them. Germline V gene sequence: CDR1 SGHRS, CDR2 YFSETQ.

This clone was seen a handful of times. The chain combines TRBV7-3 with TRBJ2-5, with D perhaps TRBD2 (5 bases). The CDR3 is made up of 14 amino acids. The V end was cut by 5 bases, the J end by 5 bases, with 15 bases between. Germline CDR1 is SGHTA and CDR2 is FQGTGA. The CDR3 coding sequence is TGTGCCAGCAGCCCTGGTGGGAGCGGTGAGACCCAGTACTTC. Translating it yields CASSPGGSGETQYF.

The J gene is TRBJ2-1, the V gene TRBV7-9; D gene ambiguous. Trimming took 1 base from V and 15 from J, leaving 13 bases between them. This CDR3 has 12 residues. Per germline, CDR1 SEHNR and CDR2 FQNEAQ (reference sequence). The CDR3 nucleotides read TGTGCCAGCAGCTTAGGAGAGCTCCCTCCGTTCTTC. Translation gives CASSLGELPPFF.

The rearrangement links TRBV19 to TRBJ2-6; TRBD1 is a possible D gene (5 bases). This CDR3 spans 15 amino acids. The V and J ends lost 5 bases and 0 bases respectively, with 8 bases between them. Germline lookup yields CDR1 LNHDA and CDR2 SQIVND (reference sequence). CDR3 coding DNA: TGTGCCAGTAGTCGAGGACACTCTGGGGCCAACGTCCTGACTTTC. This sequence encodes CASSRGHSGANVLTF.

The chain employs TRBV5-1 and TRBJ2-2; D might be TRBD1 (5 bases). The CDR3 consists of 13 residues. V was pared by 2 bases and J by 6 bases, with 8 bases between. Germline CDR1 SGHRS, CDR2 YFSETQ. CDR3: CASSFLGAGELFF. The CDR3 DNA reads TGCGCCAGCAGCTTCCTAGGGGCCGGGGAGCTGTTTTTT. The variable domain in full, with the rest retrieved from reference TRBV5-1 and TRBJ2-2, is KAGVTQTPRYLIKTRGQQVTLSCSPISGHRSVSWYQQTPGQGLQFLFEYFSETQRNKGNFPGRFSGRQFSNSRSEMNVSTLELGDSALYLCASSFLGAGELFFGEGSRLTVL.

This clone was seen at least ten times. The CDR3 protein is CASSYSWTSSSYEQYF. The DNA for the CDR3 is TGTGCCAGCAGTTACTCGTGGACATCGAGCTCCTACGAGCAGTACTTC. The chain recombines TRBV6-5 with TRBJ2-7, with D maybe TRBD1 (5 bases). CDR1 is MNHEY and CDR2 is SVGAGI in the germline V gene. This CDR3 is 16 amino acids long. V lost 0 bases and J lost 0, with 12 bases in between.

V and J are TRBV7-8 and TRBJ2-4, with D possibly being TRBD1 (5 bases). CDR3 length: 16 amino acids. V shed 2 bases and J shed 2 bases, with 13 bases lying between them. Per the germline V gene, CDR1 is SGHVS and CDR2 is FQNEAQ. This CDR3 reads CASSLLGAFPKNIQYF. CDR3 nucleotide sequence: TGTGCCAGCAGCTTACTAGGGGCATTCCCCAAAAACATTCAGTACTTC.

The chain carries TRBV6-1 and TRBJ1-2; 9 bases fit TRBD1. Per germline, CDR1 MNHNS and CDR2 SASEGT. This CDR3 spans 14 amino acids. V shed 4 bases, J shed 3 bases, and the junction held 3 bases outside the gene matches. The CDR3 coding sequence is TGTGCCAGCAGTGCCACAGGGGGCGACTATGGCTACACCTTC. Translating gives CASSATGGDYGYTF.

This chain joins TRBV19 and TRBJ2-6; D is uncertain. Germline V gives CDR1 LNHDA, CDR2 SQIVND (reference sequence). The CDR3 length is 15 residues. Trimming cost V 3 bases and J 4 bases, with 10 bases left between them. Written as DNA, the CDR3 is TGTGCCAGTAGTATCAAGCTGTCGGGGGCCAACGTCCTGACTTTC. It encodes CASSIKLSGANVLTF. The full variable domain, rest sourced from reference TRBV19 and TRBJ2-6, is DGGITQSPKYLFRKEGQNVTLSCEQNLNHDAMYWYRQDPGQGLRLIYYSQIVNDFQKGDIAEGYSVSREKKESFPLTVTSAQKNPTAFYLCASSIKLSGANVLTFGAGSRLTVL.

CDR3 in amino acids: CASSISRAIRYGYTF. The CDR3 DNA reads as TGTGCCAGTAGTATAAGCAGGGCTATACGATATGGCTACACCTTC. The chain uses TRBV19 and TRBJ1-2, with a tentative D call TRBD1 (5 bases). Trimming left V 2 bases short and J 5 bases short, with 15 bases between. The CDR3 totals 15 residues. Germline V gene lookup returns CDR1 LNHDA and CDR2 SQIVND (reference sequence).

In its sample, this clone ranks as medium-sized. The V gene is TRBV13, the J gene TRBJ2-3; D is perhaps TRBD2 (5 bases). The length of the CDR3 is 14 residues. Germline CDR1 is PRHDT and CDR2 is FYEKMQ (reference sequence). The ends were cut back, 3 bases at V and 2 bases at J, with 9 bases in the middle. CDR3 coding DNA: TGTGCCAGCAGCTTCGGCCGGGACACAGATACGCAGTATTTT. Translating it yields CASSFGRDTDTQYF.

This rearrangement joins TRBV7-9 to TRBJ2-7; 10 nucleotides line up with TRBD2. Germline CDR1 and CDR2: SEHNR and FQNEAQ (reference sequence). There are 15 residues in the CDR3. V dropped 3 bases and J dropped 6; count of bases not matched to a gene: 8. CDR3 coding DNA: TGTGCCAGCAGCTTTTTAGCGGGAGGCCCGGGCGAGCAGTACTTC. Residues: CASSFLAGGPGEQYF.